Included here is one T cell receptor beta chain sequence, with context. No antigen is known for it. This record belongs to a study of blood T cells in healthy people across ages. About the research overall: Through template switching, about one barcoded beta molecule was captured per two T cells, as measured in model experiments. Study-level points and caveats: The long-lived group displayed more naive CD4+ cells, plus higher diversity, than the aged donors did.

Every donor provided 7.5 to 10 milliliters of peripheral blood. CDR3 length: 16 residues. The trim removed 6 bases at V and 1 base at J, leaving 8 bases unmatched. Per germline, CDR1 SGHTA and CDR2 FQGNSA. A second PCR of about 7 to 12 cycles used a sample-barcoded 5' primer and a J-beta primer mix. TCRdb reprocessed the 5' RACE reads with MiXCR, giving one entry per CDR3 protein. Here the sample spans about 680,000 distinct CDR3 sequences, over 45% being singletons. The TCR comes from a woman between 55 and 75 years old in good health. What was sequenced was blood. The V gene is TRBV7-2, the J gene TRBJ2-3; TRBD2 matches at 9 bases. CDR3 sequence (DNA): TGTGCCAGCAGATTTATAGCGGGAGATGGCACAGATACGCAGTATTTT. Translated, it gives CASRFIAGDGTDTQYF.